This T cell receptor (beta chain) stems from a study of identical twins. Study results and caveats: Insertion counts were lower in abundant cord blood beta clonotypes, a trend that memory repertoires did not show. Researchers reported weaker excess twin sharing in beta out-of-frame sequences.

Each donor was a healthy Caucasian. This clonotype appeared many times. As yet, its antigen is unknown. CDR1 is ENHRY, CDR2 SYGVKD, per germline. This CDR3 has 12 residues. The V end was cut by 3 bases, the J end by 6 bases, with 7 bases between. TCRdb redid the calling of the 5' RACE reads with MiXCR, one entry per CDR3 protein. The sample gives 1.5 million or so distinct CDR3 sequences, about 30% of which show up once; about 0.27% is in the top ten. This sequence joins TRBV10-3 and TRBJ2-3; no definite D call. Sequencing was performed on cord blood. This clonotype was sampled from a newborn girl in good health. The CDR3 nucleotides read TGTGCCATCAGTGATAATGAGGATACGCAGTATTTT. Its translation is CAISDNEDTQYF.